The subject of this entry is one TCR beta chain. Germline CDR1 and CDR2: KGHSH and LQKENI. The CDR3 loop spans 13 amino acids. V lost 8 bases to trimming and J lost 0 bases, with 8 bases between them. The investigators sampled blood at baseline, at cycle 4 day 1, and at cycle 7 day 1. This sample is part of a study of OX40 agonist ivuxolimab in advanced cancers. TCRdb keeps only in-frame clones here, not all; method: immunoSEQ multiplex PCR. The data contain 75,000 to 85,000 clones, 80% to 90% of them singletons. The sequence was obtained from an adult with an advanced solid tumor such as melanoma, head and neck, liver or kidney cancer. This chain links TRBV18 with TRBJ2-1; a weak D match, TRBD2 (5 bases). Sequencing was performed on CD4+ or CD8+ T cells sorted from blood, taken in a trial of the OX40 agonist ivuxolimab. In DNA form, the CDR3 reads TGTGCCAGCGGGAGCGACTCCTACAATGAGCAGTTCTTC. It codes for CASGSDSYNEQFF.